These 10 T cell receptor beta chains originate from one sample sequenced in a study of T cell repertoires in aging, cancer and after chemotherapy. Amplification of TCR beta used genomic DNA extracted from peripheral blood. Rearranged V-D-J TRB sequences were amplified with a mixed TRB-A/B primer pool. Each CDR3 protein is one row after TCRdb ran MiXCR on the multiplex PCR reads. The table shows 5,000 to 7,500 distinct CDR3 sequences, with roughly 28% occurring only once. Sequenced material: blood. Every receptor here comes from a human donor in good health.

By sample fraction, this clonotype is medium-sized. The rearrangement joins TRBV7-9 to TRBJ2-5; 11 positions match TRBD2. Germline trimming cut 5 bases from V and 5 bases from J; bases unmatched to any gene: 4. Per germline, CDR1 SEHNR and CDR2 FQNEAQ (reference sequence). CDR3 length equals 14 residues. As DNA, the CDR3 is TGTGCCAGCAGCACTAGCGGGAGTAGCGAGACCCAGTACTTC. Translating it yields CASSTSGSSETQYF.

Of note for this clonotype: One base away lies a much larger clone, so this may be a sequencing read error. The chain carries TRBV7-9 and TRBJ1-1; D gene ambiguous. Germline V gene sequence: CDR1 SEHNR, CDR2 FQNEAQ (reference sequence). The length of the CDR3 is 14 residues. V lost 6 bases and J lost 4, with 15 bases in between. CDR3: CASSNSRQVTEAFF. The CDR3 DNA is TGTGCCAGCAGTAACAGTAGGCAAGTCACTGAAGCTTTCTTT.

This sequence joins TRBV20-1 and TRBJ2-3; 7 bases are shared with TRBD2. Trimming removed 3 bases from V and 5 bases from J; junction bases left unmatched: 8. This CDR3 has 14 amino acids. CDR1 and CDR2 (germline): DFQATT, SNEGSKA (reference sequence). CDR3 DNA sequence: TGCAGTGCTAGGGAGAGCGGGATCGGAGATACGCAGTATTTT. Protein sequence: CSARESGIGDTQYF.

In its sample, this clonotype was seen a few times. CDR3 nucleotide sequence: TGCGCCAGCAGCCAAGATCCCCCGGGAGTTAGGAACACCGGGGAGCTGTTTTTT. Translated: CASSQDPPGVRNTGELFF. The V gene is TRBV4-3, the J gene TRBJ2-2, with D perhaps TRBD2 (6 bases). This CDR3 region has 18 residues. Trimming took 0 bases from V and 1 from J, leaving 15 bases between them. CDR1 and CDR2 from the germline V gene are LGHNA and YSLEER.

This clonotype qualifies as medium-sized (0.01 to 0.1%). CDR3 sequence reads: CSAGTGGSYNEQFF. DNA of the CDR3: TGCAGTGCTGGAACAGGGGGCTCCTACAATGAGCAGTTCTTC. The chain carries TRBV20-1 and TRBJ2-1; TRBD1 matches at 8 bases. CDR3 size: 14 residues. From germline, CDR1 is DFQATT and CDR2 SNEGSKA (reference sequence). With 5 bases clipped from V and 0 bases from J, the junction kept 3 bases outside the gene matches.

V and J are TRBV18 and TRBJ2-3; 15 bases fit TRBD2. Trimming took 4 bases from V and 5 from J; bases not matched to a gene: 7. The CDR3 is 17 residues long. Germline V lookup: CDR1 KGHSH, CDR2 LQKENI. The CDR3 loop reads CASSRLGLAGGKDTQYF. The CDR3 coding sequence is TGTGCCAGCTCACGACTGGGACTAGCGGGAGGTAAAGATACGCAGTATTTT.

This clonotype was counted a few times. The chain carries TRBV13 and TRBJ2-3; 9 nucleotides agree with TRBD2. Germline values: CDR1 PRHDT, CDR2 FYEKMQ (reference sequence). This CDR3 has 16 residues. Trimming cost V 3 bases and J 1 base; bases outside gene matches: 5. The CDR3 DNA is TGTGCCAGCAGCTTGGCGGGACTAGCTCGCACAGATACGCAGTATTTT. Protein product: CASSLAGLARTDTQYF.

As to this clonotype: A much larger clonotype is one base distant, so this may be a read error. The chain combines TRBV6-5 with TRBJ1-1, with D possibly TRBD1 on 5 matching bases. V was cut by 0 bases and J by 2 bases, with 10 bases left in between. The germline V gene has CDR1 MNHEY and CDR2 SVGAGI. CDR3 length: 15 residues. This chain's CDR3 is CASSYSRGINTEAFF. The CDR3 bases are TGTGCCAGCAGTTACTCCCGGGGGATAAACACTGAAGCTTTCTTT.

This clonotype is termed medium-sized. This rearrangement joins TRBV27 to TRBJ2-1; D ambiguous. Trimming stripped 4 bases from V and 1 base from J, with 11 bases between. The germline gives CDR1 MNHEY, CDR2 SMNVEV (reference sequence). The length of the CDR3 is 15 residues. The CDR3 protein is CASSSPGLSYNEQFF. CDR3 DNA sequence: TGTGCCAGCAGTTCCCCCGGTCTTTCCTACAATGAGCAGTTCTTC.

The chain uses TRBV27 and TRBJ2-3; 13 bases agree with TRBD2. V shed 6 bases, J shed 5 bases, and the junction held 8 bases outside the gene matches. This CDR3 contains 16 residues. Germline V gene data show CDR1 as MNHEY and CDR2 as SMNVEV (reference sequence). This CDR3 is CASRVGTSGKEDTQYF. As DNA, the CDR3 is TGTGCCAGCAGAGTTGGGACTAGCGGGAAGGAAGATACGCAGTATTTT.